Listed here is a single T cell receptor (beta chain). The antigen is unknown. V was shortened by 5 bases and J by 1 base, with 15 bases between the two germline ends. The CDR3 has 14 residues. Per the germline V gene, CDR1 is DFQATT and CDR2 is SNEGSKA (reference sequence). TCRdb re-called the 5' RACE reads with MiXCR, one entry per CDR3 protein. The repertoire holds about 200,000 distinct CDR3 sequences, less than 10% seen once, with 5.1% in the top ten. The data were obtained in a study of identical twins. Overall study results and limits: Fewer insertions marked abundant cord blood beta clonotypes; young adult naive trended weakly, memory not at all. There was more out-of-frame TCR alpha sharing in monozygotic twins than models estimated.

Sample: memory (CD45RO+) T cells sorted from blood. The chain carries TRBV20-1 and TRBJ2-7, with D perhaps TRBD1 or TRBD2 (5 bases each). This TCR was sampled from a woman in her late teens or twenties in good health. CDR3 sequence reads: CSAAGASSSYEQYF. CDR3 sequence (DNA): TGCAGTGCTGCCGGGGCTTCGAGTTCCTACGAGCAGTACTTC.